Below are 17 T cell receptor beta chains sequenced from a single sample in a study of blood T cell repertoires in COVID-19. Here immunoSEQ multiplex PCR was the method, and the copy in TCRdb shows in-frame clones only, minus some. Of 200,000 or so clones in the sample, roughly 90% are singletons; the top ten hold around 8.9%. Sequencing was done on a sample of PBMCs or T cells enriched from blood (not recorded which). These receptors all stem from a woman aged 18-35 years who had recovered from COVID-19.

The chain is built from TRBV7-3 and TRBJ2-1, with a weak D call TRBD2 (7 bases). With 5 bases removed from V and 3 bases from J, the gap between germline ends came to 17 bases. This CDR3 comprises 16 residues. The germline CDR1 and CDR2 sequences are SGHTA and FQGTGA. The CDR3 nucleotides read TGTGCCAGCAGCCCGCGGGCGGGGGCGGGCTACAATGAGCAGTTCTTC. Translation: CASSPRAGAGYNEQFF.

The rearrangement links TRBV14 to TRBJ2-5; D is possibly TRBD1 (5 bases). Germline-derived CDR1 and CDR2 are SGHDN and FVKESK. The CDR3 loop spans 14 amino acids. Trimming removed 5 bases from V and 4 bases from J, with 14 bases in between. CDR3 in DNA: TGTGCCAGCAGCTACAACCCAGGGCGAGAGACCCAGTACTTC. This codes for CASSYNPGRETQYF.

This chain uses TRBV19 with TRBJ2-6; possible D gene TRBD1, 5 bases. The CDR3 loop spans 14 amino acids. The ends were cut back, 4 bases at V and 1 base at J, with 5 bases in the middle. CDR1 and CDR2 (germline): LNHDA, SQIVND (reference sequence). In nucleotides, the CDR3 is TGTGCCAGTAGTACAGGGTCTGGGGCCAACGTCCTGACTTTC. Its translation is CASSTGSGANVLTF.

This chain uses TRBV7-6 with TRBJ1-1; 10 bases map to TRBD1. CDR1 and CDR2 (germline): SGHVS, FNYEAQ. With 5 bases clipped from V and 5 bases from J, the junction kept 8 bases outside the gene matches. The length of the CDR3 is 15 residues. For the CDR3, the DNA is TGTGCCAGCAGCCCGGGACAGGGGCGTTGGACTGAAGCTTTCTTT. Amino acids: CASSPGQGRWTEAFF.

This clone has only a few counts. The chain carries TRBV7-9 and TRBJ2-5, with D perhaps TRBD2 (6 bases). CDR3 length: 16 residues. The germline V gene encodes CDR1 SEHNR and CDR2 FQNEAQ (reference sequence). The V end lost 0 bases, the J end lost 5 bases, and 16 bases lay between the germline ends. CDR3 region: CASSLARFGGPETQYF. As DNA, the CDR3 is TGTGCCAGCAGCTTAGCCCGCTTCGGGGGTCCGGAGACCCAGTACTTC.

V is TRBV4-1 and J is TRBJ2-1, with 7 positions matching TRBD2. The ends lost 4 bases at V and 6 bases at J; junction bases unmatched: 3. The CDR3 totals 13 residues. Germline V gene lookup returns CDR1 MGHRA and CDR2 YSYEKL. Written as DNA, the CDR3 is TGCGCCAGCAGCCCTGGGGGGGGCAATGAGCAGTTCTTC. It specifies CASSPGGGNEQFF.

This chain joins TRBV9 and TRBJ1-4, with D perhaps matching TRBD1 (5 bases). Between the trimmed V and J ends, which lost 0 bases and 8 bases, there was a span of 14 bases. CDR1 is SGDLS and CDR2 is YYNGEE in the germline V gene. CDR3 length: 15 residues. The CDR3: CASSVAAGMLEKLFF. CDR3 in DNA: TGTGCCAGCAGCGTAGCTGCAGGGATGTTAGAAAAACTGTTTTTT.

The CDR3 loop reads CASSSGTAGNTIYF. The CDR3 DNA follows: TGTGCCAGCAGCTCAGGGACAGCTGGAAACACCATATATTTT. The chain carries TRBV7-9 and TRBJ1-3, with TRBD1 matching 7 bases. There are 14 residues in the CDR3. V lost 4 bases, J lost 2 bases, and 2 bases stayed unmatched. Germline V gene lookup returns CDR1 SEHNR and CDR2 FQNEAQ (reference sequence).

The rearrangement links TRBV6-5 to TRBJ2-7, with 13 nucleotides matching TRBD2. Germline CDR1 is MNHEY and CDR2 is SVGAGI. The CDR3 is 15 residues long. J was trimmed by 7 bases and V by 4 bases; bases with no gene match: 7. CDR3 DNA sequence: TGTGCCAGCAGTTGGACTAGCGGGGGCCCCGGGGAGCAGTACTTC. Its translation is CASSWTSGGPGEQYF.

The chain combines TRBV13 with TRBJ1-6, with D possibly being TRBD1 (6 bases). There are 15 residues in the CDR3. Germline CDR1 PRHDT, CDR2 FYEKMQ (reference sequence). Trimming removed 7 bases from V and 6 bases from J, with 16 bases in between. The CDR3 here is CASTLTGFGNSPLHF. The CDR3 coding sequence is TGTGCCAGCACTCTTACAGGGTTCGGTAATTCACCCCTCCACTTT.

The chain recombines TRBV5-1 with TRBJ2-7; the match to TRBD1 covers 8 bases. Germline values: CDR1 SGHRS, CDR2 YFSETQ. CDR3 length: 16 amino acids. Trimming removed 4 bases from V and 5 bases from J; junction bases left unmatched: 14. CDR3 sequence (DNA): TGCGCCAGCAGCAGGGACAGGCCCGCAACCGTCCACGAGCAGTACTTC. It specifies CASSRDRPATVHEQYF.

This clone was recorded a few times. Other DNA sequences in the sample encode the same CDR3. Written as DNA, the CDR3 is TGTGCCAGCAGTTTTAGTAACTATGGCTACACCTTC. It specifies CASSFSNYGYTF. The J gene is TRBJ1-2, the V gene TRBV28; no firm D call. The V and J ends lost 3 bases and 1 base respectively, with 3 bases between them. The CDR3 contains 12 residues. Germline V gives CDR1 MDHEN, CDR2 SYDVKM.

The chain has TRBV27 and TRBJ1-1; maybe TRBD1 (5 bases). This CDR3 has 12 residues. Germline values: CDR1 MNHEY, CDR2 SMNVEV (reference sequence). V dropped 9 bases and J dropped 4 bases, with 12 bases sitting between them. The CDR3 DNA sequence: TGTGCCAGTCAGGGAGGCGGCACTGAAGCTTTCTTT. This gives the protein CASQGGGTEAFF.

This clone was found a few times. This rearrangement joins TRBV7-9 to TRBJ2-2, with D possibly matching TRBD1 (6 bases). Germline V gene data show CDR1 as SEHNR and CDR2 as FQNEAQ (reference sequence). This CDR3 spans 16 amino acids. V lost 3 bases and J lost 0, with 11 bases in between. The CDR3 region is CASSFRDTPNTGELFF. The CDR3 DNA reads TGTGCCAGCAGCTTCCGGGACACACCGAACACCGGGGAGCTGTTTTTT.

V and J are TRBV5-1 and TRBJ2-6; possibly TRBD2 for D (5 bases). Between the trimmed V and J ends, which lost 0 bases and 3 bases, there was a span of 13 bases. There are 17 residues in the CDR3. Germline CDR1 and CDR2: SGHRS and YFSETQ. The CDR3: CASSLGLRGVGANVLTF. CDR3 coding DNA: TGCGCCAGCAGCTTGGGGTTACGGGGAGTTGGGGCCAACGTCCTGACTTTC.

The table lists this clone with a count of one. This rearrangement joins TRBV7-6 to TRBJ2-3; a weak D match, TRBD2 (6 bases). This CDR3 is built from 16 residues. With 0 bases removed from V and 2 bases from J, the gap between germline ends came to 12 bases. Germline assignment: CDR1 SGHVS and CDR2 FNYEAQ. Here the CDR3 DNA reads TGTGCCAGCAGCTTAGCTAGCGGCGGGTACACAGATACGCAGTATTTT. This gives the protein CASSLASGGYTDTQYF.

The V and J genes are TRBV5-1 and TRBJ2-7, with TRBD2 as a possible D gene (7 bases). Germline V gives CDR1 SGHRS, CDR2 YFSETQ. Trimming removed 4 bases at V and 1 base at J, with 15 bases between. The CDR3 length is 15 residues. This CDR3 reads CASSLGGRGSYEQYF. CDR3 in DNA: TGCGCCAGCAGCCTTGGGGGGCGGGGGTCCTACGAGCAGTACTTC.